Below are 5 T cell receptor beta chains sequenced from a single sample in a study of CD8 T cells in Susac syndrome. An input of about 0.45 to 1 ug of RNA was subjected to reverse transcription using random hexamers. One entry per CDR3 protein results from TCRdb running MiXCR on the immunoSEQ multiplex PCR reads. The sample lists some 260,000 distinct CDR3 sequences, 85% occurring once. The sequencing sample was made of CD8+ T cells from PBMCs. The receptors stem from a human donor with multiple sclerosis.

V usage is TRBV6-5 and J usage is TRBJ2-7; 7 nucleotides line up with TRBD1. After removal of 4 bases from V and 5 bases from J, the junction contained 17 bases not matched to a gene. This CDR3 has 17 residues. Germline V gives CDR1 MNHEY, CDR2 SVGAGI. This CDR3 is CASSLLTTGTVPNEQYF. For the CDR3, the DNA is TGTGCCAGCAGTTTACTTACTACCGGGACAGTGCCCAACGAGCAGTACTTC.

The chain joins TRBV6-1 to TRBJ2-4, with TRBD2 matching 11 bases. The V gene's germline CDR1 is MNHNS and CDR2 SASEGT. V shed 9 bases and J 2 bases; nucleotides not matched to a gene: 9. The CDR3 extends over 16 amino acids. CDR3: CASGFSGRAPKNIQYF. Written as DNA, the CDR3 is TGTGCCAGTGGGTTTAGCGGGAGGGCCCCCAAAAACATTCAGTACTTC.

This chain uses TRBV5-4 with TRBJ2-1; D is unclear. Per germline, CDR1 SGHNT and CDR2 YYREEE (reference sequence). CDR3 size: 15 residues. V lost 5 bases, J lost 4 bases, and 16 bases lay in between. The CDR3 nucleotides read TGTGCCAGCAGGGTCCATCCCAAATTGTACAATGAGCAGTTCTTC. Residues: CASRVHPKLYNEQFF.

This chain joins TRBV29-1 and TRBJ2-2; D unclear. In germline, CDR1 is SQVTM, CDR2 ANQGSEA. Trimming took off 3 bases at V and 0 bases at J, with 14 bases between the two ends. There are 16 residues in the CDR3. CDR3 loop: CSVEDPLGTNTGELFF. CDR3 in DNA: TGCAGCGTTGAGGATCCATTGGGGACGAACACCGGGGAGCTGTTTTTT.

The genes are TRBV15 and TRBJ2-6; the D gene is possibly TRBD1 (7 bases). Germline V gene lookup returns CDR1 LNHNV and CDR2 YYDKDF (reference sequence). The V gene lost 7 bases and the J gene lost 4 bases, with 20 bases spanning the gap. The CDR3 has 17 residues. The CDR3: CATIPGGLSEGANVLTF. CDR3 DNA: TGTGCCACCATCCCAGGGGGACTCTCTGAAGGGGCCAACGTCCTGACTTTC.